This T cell receptor (beta chain) was identified in a study of CD8+ T cells in alopecia areata. Treatment specified: oral pan-JAK inhibitor, 5-10 mg twice daily. Peripheral blood, together with lesional scalp punch biopsies, was collected from alopecia areata patients. Sorting from PBMCs produced CD4+ and CD8+ T cells. The study's findings and limits: The study found higher clonality in lesional than normal scalp, especially in alopecia totalis/universalis.

For this clone: Its antigen is still unknown.

Investigators isolated RNA and reverse transcribed it into cDNA to act as the sequencing template. The protocol was immunoSEQ multiplex PCR, while the TCRdb copy is restricted to in-frame clones and leaves out a portion. In the table there are about 87,000 clones, over 70% of which are singletons. This receptor was identified in a human donor with alopecia areata. Here the sequenced sample was CD8+ T cells sorted from blood, taken between weeks 44 and 45, from a patient treated with tofacitinib.

CDR3 in DNA: TGTGCCAGCAGTGAAGACAGGGGGCCTAACTATGGCTACACCTTC. Encoded protein: CASSEDRGPNYGYTF. The rearrangement links TRBV25-1 to TRBJ1-2; 10 bases are shared with TRBD1. After removal of 2 bases from V and 0 bases from J, the junction contained 0 bases not matched to a gene. CDR1 MGHDK and CDR2 SYGVNS come from the germline V gene. The CDR3 runs 15 residues.